A selection of T cell receptor beta chains follows, all from one sample in a study of blood T cell repertoires in COVID-19. Using immunoSEQ multiplex PCR, the repertoire was profiled, and TCRdb retains in-frame clones only, with some absent. The repertoire holds approximately 92,000 clones, with roughly 72% as singletons. The specimen sequenced was peripheral blood. The receptors derive from a woman aged 60-70 years in a cohort sampled during active or convalescent COVID-19. Both conserved end residues are part of each CDR3. The D gene is left open where the match is weak. Size values are once, few and many counts, or a class for expanded clones, and some rows have none.

V gene	J gene	D gene	clone size	CDR3 protein	CDR3 DNA
TRBV19	TRBJ2-7	NA	NA	CASSIDAGRTYEQYF	TGTGCCAGTAGTATAGATGCCGGGAGAACCTACGAGCAGTACTTC
TRBV15	TRBJ2-7	TRBD2	NA	CATSRGFERGFYEQYF	TGTGCCACCAGCAGAGGATTTGAGCGGGGATTCTACGAGCAGTACTTC
TRBV5-6	TRBJ2-2	NA	few	CASSLARGGELFF	TGTGCCAGCAGCTTGGCGCGAGGCGGGGAGCTGTTTTTT
TRBV12-3/TRBV12-4	TRBJ2-2	NA	few	CANLFSGELFF	TGTGCCAACCTGTTCAGCGGGGAGCTGTTTTTT
TRBV29-1	TRBJ1-1	NA	NA	CSVGEGTTEAFF	TGCAGCGTGGGGGAGGGGACCACTGAAGCTTTCTTT
TRBV5-6	TRBJ1-5	NA	NA	CASSSQGRYNQPQHF	TGTGCCAGCAGCTCACAGGGTCGGTACAATCAGCCCCAGCATTTT
TRBV20-1	TRBJ2-5	NA	NA	CSAPRDRTQYF	TGCAGTGCTCCCCGGGATAGGACCCAGTACTTC
TRBV9	TRBJ1-6	NA	few	CASSVDNRNSPLHF	TGTGCCAGCAGCGTGGACAACAGGAATTCACCCCTCCACTTT
TRBV14	TRBJ2-3	TRBD1	NA	CASSQDWAGGIITDTQYF	TGTGCCAGCAGCCAAGATTGGGCAGGGGGCATCATAACAGATACGCAGTATTTT
TRBV24-1	TRBJ1-2	TRBD1	NA	CATSDSWTGDYGYTF	TGTGCCACCAGTGATTCCTGGACAGGCGACTATGGCTACACCTTC
TRBV7-9	TRBJ2-7	NA	NA	CASSLGLEQYF	TGTGCCAGCAGCTTGGGGCTCGAGCAGTACTTC
TRBV5-1	TRBJ2-1	TRBD2	NA	CASRTGLAGVSSYNEQFF	TGCGCCAGCCGTACGGGACTAGCGGGGGTAAGCTCCTACAATGAGCAGTTCTTC
TRBV5-6	TRBJ1-5	TRBD1	NA	CASSGGRGFHQPQHF	TGTGCCAGCAGCGGAGGCAGGGGGTTTCATCAGCCCCAGCATTTT
TRBV19	TRBJ2-3	TRBD2	NA	CASRSAIAGEASTDTQYF	TGTGCCAGTAGATCCGCAATAGCGGGGGAAGCTAGCACAGATACGCAGTATTTT
TRBV5-5	TRBJ1-4	TRBD1	NA	CASSLTGTVNEKLFF	TGTGCCAGCAGCCTAACCGGGACAGTTAATGAAAAACTGTTTTTT
TRBV5-4	TRBJ2-7	NA	once	CASSFYGTSTYEQYF	TGTGCCAGCAGCTTTTACGGGACATCAACCTACGAGCAGTACTTC
TRBV4-1	TRBJ2-3	NA	few	CASSQNPQGFTSDTDTQYF	TGCGCCAGCAGCCAAAACCCCCAGGGCTTCACTTCCGACACAGATACGCAGTATTTT
TRBV29-1	TRBJ2-2	TRBD1	few	CSVEDYRTGGTGELFF	TGCAGCGTTGAAGATTACAGGACAGGGGGCACCGGGGAGCTGTTTTTT
TRBV7-3	TRBJ2-3	TRBD2	NA	CASSLTGPLAGSTDTQYF	TGTGCCAGCAGCTTAACGGGGCCCTTAGCGGGGTCCACAGATACGCAGTATTTT
TRBV29-1	TRBJ1-1	NA	few	CSVAQGNTEAFF	TGCAGCGTTGCACAGGGGAACACTGAAGCTTTCTTT
TRBV15	TRBJ1-2	TRBD1	NA	CATSMDRGGPIGWTF	TGTGCCACCAGCATGGACAGGGGCGGCCCCATTGGCTGGACCTTC
TRBV6-2/TRBV6-3	TRBJ2-5	TRBD1	NA	CASSYSDRETQYF	TGTGCCAGCAGTTACTCGGACAGGGAGACCCAGTACTTC
TRBV28	TRBJ2-7	TRBD2	NA	CASTRLAGVYEQYF	TGTGCCAGCACCCGACTAGCGGGGGTCTACGAGCAGTACTTC
TRBV7-2	TRBJ2-2	TRBD1	NA	CASRLGDRALGELFF	TGTGCCAGCAGGCTAGGGGACAGGGCCCTCGGGGAGCTGTTTTTT
TRBV14	TRBJ2-5	NA	NA	CASSQITGRQETQYF	TGTGCCAGCAGCCAAATTACCGGGAGACAAGAGACCCAGTACTTC
TRBV5-1	TRBJ2-1	TRBD2	few	CASSLPGGNEQFF	TGCGCCAGCAGCTTGCCGGGGGGAAATGAGCAGTTCTTC
TRBV28	TRBJ2-5	TRBD2	few	CASSLSAGGQETQYF	TGTGCCAGCAGTTTATCGGCGGGGGGGCAAGAGACCCAGTACTTC
TRBV18	TRBJ1-6	NA	NA	CASSASTDSPLHF	TGTGCCAGCTCAGCCTCGACAGATTCACCCCTCCACTTT
TRBV3-1/TRBV3-2	TRBJ1-2	NA	NA	CASSQASRGYGYTF	TGTGCCAGCAGCCAAGCTTCTAGGGGCTATGGCTACACCTTC
TRBV2	TRBJ1-2	NA	NA	CASSVQLDYGYTF	TGTGCCAGCAGTGTACAACTAGACTATGGCTACACCTTC
TRBV12-3/TRBV12-4	TRBJ2-5	NA	NA	CASSFPGRETQYF	TGTGCCAGCAGTTTCCCAGGGAGGGAGACCCAGTACTTC
TRBV5-1	TRBJ1-2	TRBD1	NA	CASATEPGGYGYTF	TGCGCCAGCGCGACAGAGCCAGGGGGCTATGGCTACACCTTC